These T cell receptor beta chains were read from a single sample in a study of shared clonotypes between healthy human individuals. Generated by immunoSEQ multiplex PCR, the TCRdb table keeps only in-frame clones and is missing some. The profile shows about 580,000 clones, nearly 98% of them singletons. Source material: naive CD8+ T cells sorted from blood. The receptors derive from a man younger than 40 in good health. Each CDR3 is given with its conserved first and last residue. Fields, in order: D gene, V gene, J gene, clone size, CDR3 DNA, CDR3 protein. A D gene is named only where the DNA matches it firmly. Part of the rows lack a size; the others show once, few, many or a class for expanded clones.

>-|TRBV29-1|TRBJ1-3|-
TGCAGCGTTGAGGGGAGGGCAGACTCTGGAAACACCATATATTTT
CSVEGRADSGNTIYF
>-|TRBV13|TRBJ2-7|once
TGTGCCAGCAGCTCCGGGACAAACTACGAGCAGTACTTC
CASSSGTNYEQYF
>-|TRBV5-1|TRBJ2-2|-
TGCGCCAGCAGCCAAATACGACCAAACACCGGGGAGCTGTTTTTT
CASSQIRPNTGELFF
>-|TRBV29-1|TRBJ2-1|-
TGCAGCTTCACGCGGCAGGATCGAATCGAGCAGTTCTTC
CSFTRQDRIEQFF
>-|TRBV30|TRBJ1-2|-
TGTGCCTGGAGTGTCTTACAGGGTGATGGCTACACCTTC
CAWSVLQGDGYTF
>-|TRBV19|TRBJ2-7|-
TGTGCCAGTAGTTTTGGGAGAGGCTACGAGCAGTACTTC
CASSFGRGYEQYF
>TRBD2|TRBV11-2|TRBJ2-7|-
TGTGCCAGCAGCTTAGCTCATCTAGCGGGAGGGGACTACGAGCAGTACTTC
CASSLAHLAGGDYEQYF
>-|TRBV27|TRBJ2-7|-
TGTGCCAGCAGTTTAAAGGGACCAACCTACGAGCAGTACTTC
CASSLKGPTYEQYF
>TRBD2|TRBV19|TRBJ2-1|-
TGTGCCAGTAGTCACGGGACTAGCGGGAGCTCCTACAATGAGCAGTTCTTC
CASSHGTSGSSYNEQFF
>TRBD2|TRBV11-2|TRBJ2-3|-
TGTGCCAGCAGCTTAGAGAGCGGGAGTGCAGATACGCAGTATTTT
CASSLESGSADTQYF
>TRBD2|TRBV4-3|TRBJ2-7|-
TGCGCCAGCAGCCAAGATCGGGGACTAGGACTTATAGAGCAGTACTTC
CASSQDRGLGLIEQYF
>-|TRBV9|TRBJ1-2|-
TGTGCCAGCAGCCCCAATGTAGTCGCGAGCAACTATGGCTACACCTTC
CASSPNVVASNYGYTF
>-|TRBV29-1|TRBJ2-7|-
TGCAGCGCCGGAAGGGACAAACTGAGGCAGTACTTC
CSAGRDKLRQYF
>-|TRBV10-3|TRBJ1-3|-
TGTGCCATCAGTCCGGACACTACACTCTCTGGAAACACCATATATTTT
CAISPDTTLSGNTIYF
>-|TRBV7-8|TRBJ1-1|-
TGTGCCAGCAGCCCAGGGGCGAATGAAGCTTTCTTT
CASSPGANEAFF
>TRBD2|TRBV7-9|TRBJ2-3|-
TGTGCCAGCAGTTTTTCCTCGGTGGGAGCGGGGTTTGGAGATACGCAGTATTTT
CASSFSSVGAGFGDTQYF
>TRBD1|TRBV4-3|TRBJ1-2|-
TGCGCCAGCAGCGCTTGGACAGGGACTAACTATGGCTACACCTTC
CASSAWTGTNYGYTF
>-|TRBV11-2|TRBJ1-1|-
TGTGCCAGCAGAACCACCGACTTTTACACTGAAGCTTTCTTT
CASRTTDFYTEAFF
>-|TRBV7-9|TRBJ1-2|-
TGTGCCAGCAGCTTAAAGCAGGGCCTCGCTAACTATGGCTACACCTTC
CASSLKQGLANYGYTF
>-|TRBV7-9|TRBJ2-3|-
TGTGCCAGCAGCTTTGTGCAGAACACAGATACGCAGTATTTT
CASSFVQNTDTQYF
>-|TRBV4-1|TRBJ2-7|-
TGCGCCAGCAGCCAAGATGTGGGGCCTACCTACGAGCAGTACTTC
CASSQDVGPTYEQYF
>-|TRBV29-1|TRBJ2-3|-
TGCAGCGTAGATGTCCGGCAGCCCACTAGCACAGATACGCAGTATTTT
CSVDVRQPTSTDTQYF
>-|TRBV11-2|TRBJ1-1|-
TGTGCCAGCAGCCAAGGCGGGGTCCGCACTGAAGCTTTCTTT
CASSQGGVRTEAFF
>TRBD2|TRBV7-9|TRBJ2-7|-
TGTGCCAGCAGCTTAGAGTCTAGCGGGAGCTACGAGCAGTACTTC
CASSLESSGSYEQYF
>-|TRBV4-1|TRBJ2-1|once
TGCGCCAGCAGCCAAGTAGGACGGCTTTACAATGAGCAGTTCTTC
CASSQVGRLYNEQFF
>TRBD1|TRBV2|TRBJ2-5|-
TGTGCCAGCATCGGGAACAGGGGGCAGGAGACCCAGTACTTC
CASIGNRGQETQYF
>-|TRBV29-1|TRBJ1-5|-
TGCAGCGTTCAACTACCAGGGGCGATCAATCAGCCCCAGCATTTT
CSVQLPGAINQPQHF
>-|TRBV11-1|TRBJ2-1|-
TGTGCCAGCAGCTCGCTAGAGTACCGGGACTCTCTTCAGGACAATGAGCAGTTCTTC
CASSSLEYRDSLQDNEQFF
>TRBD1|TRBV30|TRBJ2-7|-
TGTGCCTGGAGGCCAACAGGGGACTACGAGCAGTACTTC
CAWRPTGDYEQYF
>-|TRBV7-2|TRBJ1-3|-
TGTGCCAGCAGCTTAACGCTTACTGGAAACACCATATATTTT
CASSLTLTGNTIYF
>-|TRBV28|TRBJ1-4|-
TGTGCCAGCAGTTTCAAGATTAATGAAAAACTGTTTTTT
CASSFKINEKLFF
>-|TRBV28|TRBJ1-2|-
TGTGCCAGCAGCACGGGGGGGGGCGGCTACACCTTC
CASSTGGGGYTF
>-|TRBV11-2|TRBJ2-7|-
TGTGCCAGCAGCTTAGTGGGTAGACAGGAGAGCTACGAGCAGTACTTC
CASSLVGRQESYEQYF
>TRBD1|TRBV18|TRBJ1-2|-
TGTGCCAGCTCAGGGCTGTCGGACAGGACCTATGGCTACACCTTC
CASSGLSDRTYGYTF
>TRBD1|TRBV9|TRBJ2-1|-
TGTGCCAGCAGCGCCCCGGGACAGGTGGACAATGAGCAGTTCTTC
CASSAPGQVDNEQFF
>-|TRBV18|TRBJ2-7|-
TGTGCCAGCTCACCTACAGGGCTGTCCTACGAGCAGTACTTC
CASSPTGLSYEQYF
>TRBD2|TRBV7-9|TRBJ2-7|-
TGTGCCAGCAGCGGCGGGACTAGCGCTTACGAGCAGTACTTC
CASSGGTSAYEQYF
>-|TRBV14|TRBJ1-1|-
TGTGCCAGCAGCCATGCCGGGACCCGTGAAGCTTTCTTT
CASSHAGTREAFF
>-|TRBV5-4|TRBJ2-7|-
TGTGCCAGCAGCCCTTTAGGTACCTACGAGCAGTACTTC
CASSPLGTYEQYF
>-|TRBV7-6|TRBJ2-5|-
TGTGCCAGCAGCTTAGTGGGTGGTGGGGTACAAGAGACCCAGTACTTC
CASSLVGGGVQETQYF
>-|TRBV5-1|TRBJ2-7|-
TGCGCCAGCAGCTTGCGGGGAACAACAACTCAAAAAAACCCCTACGAGCAGTACTTC
CASSLRGTTTQKNPYEQYF
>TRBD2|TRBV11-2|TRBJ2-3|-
TGTGCCAGCAGCTTACCTACAGGGACTAGCGAATCGTACACAGATACGCAGTATTTT
CASSLPTGTSESYTDTQYF
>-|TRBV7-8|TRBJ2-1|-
TGTGCCAGCGCGTCAGGGCCGAGCTCCTACAATGAGCAGTTCTTC
CASASGPSSYNEQFF
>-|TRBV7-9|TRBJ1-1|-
TGTGCCAGCAGCTTATCTTTCCCAGGGGCGTGGGGTGAAGCTTTCTTT
CASSLSFPGAWGEAFF
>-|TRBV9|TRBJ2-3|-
TGTGCCAGCAGCGCCCCGTGGAGGGGGGCCCTCACAGATACGCAGTATTTT
CASSAPWRGALTDTQYF
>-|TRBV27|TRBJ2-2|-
TGTGCCAGCAGTTATTGGGGTACCGGGGAGCTGTTTTTT
CASSYWGTGELFF
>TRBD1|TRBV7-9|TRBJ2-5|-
TGTGCCAGCAGCCCGGGGACAGGGCGGCCGTACCAAGAGACCCAGTACTTC
CASSPGTGRPYQETQYF
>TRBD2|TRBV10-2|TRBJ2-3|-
TGCGCCAGCAGCTGGACTAGTGCAGATACGCAGTATTTT
CASSWTSADTQYF
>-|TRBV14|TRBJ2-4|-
TGTGCCAGCAGCCTCAGCAGGACCCTCCGGGGAAACATTCAGTACTTC
CASSLSRTLRGNIQYF
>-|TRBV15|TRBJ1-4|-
TGTGCCACCAGGGTTGGGGGCAATGAAAAACTGTTTTTT
CATRVGGNEKLFF
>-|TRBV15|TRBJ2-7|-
TGTGCCACCAGCCCCTCCGCGACAGCAGTTCCCTACGAGCAGTACTTC
CATSPSATAVPYEQYF
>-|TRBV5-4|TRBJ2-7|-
TGTGCCAGCAGCTTCGACAACTACGAGCAGTACTTC
CASSFDNYEQYF
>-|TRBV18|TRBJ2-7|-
TGTGCCAGCTCACCTGGGGCAGGCTACGAGCAGTACTTC
CASSPGAGYEQYF
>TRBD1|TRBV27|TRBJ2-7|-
TGTGCCAGCAGTTCCCCCACCCGGGACAGTCCCTCCTACGAGCAGTACTTC
CASSSPTRDSPSYEQYF